The rows below give T cell receptor beta chains drawn from one sample of a study of CD8 T cells in Susac syndrome. TCRdb redid the calling of the immunoSEQ multiplex PCR reads with MiXCR, one entry per CDR3 protein. The sample carries more than 100,000 distinct CDR3 sequences, 90% to 95% recorded once. The sequenced material came from CD4+ T cells from PBMCs. The receptors come from a human donor in good health. Both conserved end residues are part of each CDR3. The D gene is left open where the match is weak. The size entry is marked missing in some rows and otherwise reads once, few, many or a size class.

TGTGCCAGCAGCGACCCGGGACATCCCACAGATACGCAGTATTTT | CASSDPGHPTDTQYF | - | TRBJ2-3 | - | TRBV7-2
TGCAGTGTTAGAGGGAGAGACGGCTACACCTTC | CSVRGRDGYTF | - | TRBJ1-2 | - | TRBV20-1
TGCAGTGCTAGGTTTCAGGGAAGCTATGGCTACACCTTC | CSARFQGSYGYTF | - | TRBJ1-2 | - | TRBV20-1
TGCAGCGTTGTCCTACCGGGACACACCCAGCATTTT | CSVVLPGHTQHF | - | TRBJ1-5 | - | TRBV29-1
TGTGCCAGTAGGGCGGGGTACCAAGAGACCCAGTACTTC | CASRAGYQETQYF | - | TRBJ2-5 | - | TRBV19
TGCGCCAGCAGACCGGACCCGAACACTGAAGCTTTCTTT | CASRPDPNTEAFF | - | TRBJ1-1 | - | TRBV5-1
TGTGCCAGCGGAGTCGGGGAGACCCAGTACTTC | CASGVGETQYF | - | TRBJ2-5 | - | TRBV7-2
TGTGCCAGCAGCGTAGTTGTGGGAACGGGGCACAATGAGCAGTTCTTC | CASSVVVGTGHNEQFF | once | TRBJ2-1 | - | TRBV9
TGCGCCAGCAGCTTGGTGGCAGGGGGGCGAGCAGATACGCAGTATTTT | CASSLVAGGRADTQYF | - | TRBJ2-3 | - | TRBV5-1
TGTGCCAGCAGCACGCGACCAGGTGGGATAAACACCGGGGAGCTGTTTTTT | CASSTRPGGINTGELFF | - | TRBJ2-2 | - | TRBV7-9
TGTGCCAGCAGCCAACAGCTGAACTATGGCTACACCTTC | CASSQQLNYGYTF | once | TRBJ1-2 | - | TRBV5-6
TGTGCCAGCAGCAACCAGGGACTTGGGGCAGAGACCCAGTACTTC | CASSNQGLGAETQYF | - | TRBJ2-5 | - | TRBV28
TGCAGTGCTAGAGACCACAGGGCGGTCTATGGCTACACCTTC | CSARDHRAVYGYTF | - | TRBJ1-2 | - | TRBV20-1
TGCAGCGTTGAAGATGGCAGTATTAGCACAGATACGCAGTATTTT | CSVEDGSISTDTQYF | - | TRBJ2-3 | - | TRBV29-1
TGCAGCGTTGTAGAAAGTCGTTCCACTGAAGCTTTCTTT | CSVVESRSTEAFF | - | TRBJ1-1 | - | TRBV29-1
TGTGCCAGCACTAGCGAGATCGGGGAGCTGTTTTTT | CASTSEIGELFF | - | TRBJ2-2 | TRBD2 | TRBV18
TGTGCCAGCAGCTTACCAGGGACAAGCGAGCAGTACTTC | CASSLPGTSEQYF | - | TRBJ2-7 | - | TRBV7-2
TGTGCCGCTGCGGGTAGCGGGAGAGGCGGGGAGCTGTTTTTT | CAAAGSGRGGELFF | - | TRBJ2-2 | TRBD2 | TRBV19
TGTGCCAGCAGCTTAAGGCCAGGGGACTACGAGCAGTACTTC | CASSLRPGDYEQYF | - | TRBJ2-7 | - | TRBV7-2
TGTGCCACCAGCAGAGGCGGGAGTGCAGATACGCAGTATTTT | CATSRGGSADTQYF | - | TRBJ2-3 | TRBD2 | TRBV15
TGCAGCGTTGAATCTCCGAGCGGGAGGGCCACCGGGGAGCTGTTTTTT | CSVESPSGRATGELFF | once | TRBJ2-2 | TRBD2 | TRBV29-1
TGTGCCAGCAGTTACAACGGCGGGAGCAAAAACATTCAGTACTTC | CASSYNGGSKNIQYF | - | TRBJ2-4 | TRBD2 | TRBV6-2/TRBV6-3
TGTGCCAGCAGCTCCAGGTCGCAGAACACCGGGGAGCTGTTTTTT | CASSSRSQNTGELFF | - | TRBJ2-2 | - | TRBV7-9
TGCGCCAGCAGCCCATCCGGGACGGTAGTCGAGCAGTACTTC | CASSPSGTVVEQYF | once | TRBJ2-7 | - | TRBV5-1
TGTGCCAGCAGCCAAGAGTGGATCTCTGGGGCCAACGTCCTGACTTTC | CASSQEWISGANVLTF | - | TRBJ2-6 | - | TRBV14
TGTGCCAGCTTAGGCCTAGCGGGCATGAACACCGGGGAGCTGTTTTTT | CASLGLAGMNTGELFF | - | TRBJ2-2 | TRBD2 | TRBV7-9
TGTGCCAGTAGTATACGGAAAGTTGGGGTTAGCAATCAGCCCCAGCATTTT | CASSIRKVGVSNQPQHF | - | TRBJ1-5 | - | TRBV19
TGTGCCAGCAGTGATGGAACAGGGATTTCTGGAAACACCATATATTTT | CASSDGTGISGNTIYF | - | TRBJ1-3 | - | TRBV2
TGTGCCAGCAGTTACTCCTTCAAGACTAGCGGGCAAGAGACCCAGTACTTC | CASSYSFKTSGQETQYF | - | TRBJ2-5 | TRBD2 | TRBV6-5